The 14 T cell receptor delta chains given below trace back to one sample, sequenced in a study of Vδ1+ human thymocytes listed by TCRdb under 2018. TCRdb lists the instrument as Illumina MiSeq. RNA was isolated using the RNeasy mini kit, and reverse transcription was performed with Superscript III. To generate the CDR3 amplicons, a multiplex PCR was run using pooled V-gene forward primers together with a constant-region reverse primer that carried Illumina adaptor overhangs. Clones were re-identified by TCRdb from the public reads with CATT, and rows with the same DNA were merged. The sample table holds roughly 76,000 delta-chain clones, of which roughly a third were seen once. The ten largest account for approximately 0.25% of the sample. Study-wide conclusions, independent of this receptor: Unlike the oligoclonal repertoires in peripheral blood, the thymic TRG and TRD repertoires appeared highly polyclonal, with Gaussian CDR3 length distributions.

Their cognate antigens are unknown. The sample comprised Vdelta1+ gamma-delta thymocytes from the thymus. Reading the label with the study, this specimen's cell subset or site is: FACS-sorted CD3+ TCRalphabeta- TCRVdelta1+ TCRVdelta2- thymocytes. The receptors originated from a boy less than two years old who had congenital heart surgery.

The chain couples TRDV1 to TRDJ1; D gene uncertain. The CDR3 is 17 amino acids. The V gene lost 2 bases and the J gene lost 0 bases, with 16 bases spanning the gap. Germline CDR1 reads TSWWSYY; CDR2 reads QGS. CDR3 amino acids: CALGEKGKNTDTDKLIF. The CDR3 region has the DNA TGTGCTCTTGGGGAAAAGGGAAAGAACACCGACACCGATAAACTCATCTTT.

The table lists this clone with a count of one. The V and J genes are TRDV1 and TRDJ1, with 13 bases lining up with TRDD3. The CDR3 spans 22 residues. Germline V gene lookup returns CDR1 TSWWSYY and CDR2 QGS. Trimming cost V 5 bases and J 0 bases; bases outside gene matches: 21. This CDR3 reads CALGKQRGTGGYAGTYTDKLIF. CDR3 nucleotide sequence: TGTGCTCTTGGGAAGCAAAGGGGGACTGGGGGATACGCTGGAACGTACACCGATAAACTCATCTTT.

The gene calls are TRDV1 and TRDJ1; 9 bases map to TRDD3. With 2 bases clipped from V and 0 bases from J, the junction kept 13 bases outside the gene matches. The germline gives CDR1 TSWWSYY, CDR2 QGS. The CDR3 totals 19 residues. The CDR3 loop reads CALGEEGNTGGEYTDKLIF. DNA of the CDR3: TGTGCTCTTGGGGAAGAAGGTAATACTGGGGGAGAGTACACCGATAAACTCATCTTT.

Only one count was recorded for this clone. This chain joins TRDV1 and TRDJ1; D is unresolved. The V gene's germline CDR1 is TSWWSYY and CDR2 QGS. CDR3 length: 17 amino acids. V lost 0 bases and J lost 0, with 14 bases in between. CDR3 nucleotides: TGTGCTCTTGGGGAACTGTTTGCAGGACCATACACCGATAAACTCATCTTT. This encodes CALGELFAGPYTDKLIF.

The J gene is TRDJ1, the V gene TRDV1; 7 bases line up with TRDD3. Germline assignment: CDR1 TSWWSYY and CDR2 QGS. The CDR3 contains 25 residues. V was pared by 4 bases and J by 0 bases, with 35 bases of the junction left unmatched. The CDR3 sequence: CALGVLRRRHHPEPYLGDHTDKLIF. In nucleotides, the CDR3 is TGTGCTCTTGGGGTTCTCAGGCGTCGACACCATCCCGAACCTTACTTGGGGGACCACACCGATAAACTCATCTTT.

The chain joins TRDV1 to TRDJ1; 12 bases fit TRDD3. Germline assignment: CDR1 TSWWSYY and CDR2 QGS. The CDR3 runs 15 residues. The trim removed 5 bases at V and 7 bases at J, leaving 8 bases unmatched. The CDR3 bases are TGTGCTCTTGGGCAAACAACTGGGGGATACTTTAAACTCATCTTT. This encodes CALGQTTGGYFKLIF.

The genes are TRDV1 and TRDJ1; 12 bases map to TRDD3. The germline V gene has CDR1 TSWWSYY and CDR2 QGS. CDR3 length equals 22 residues. V was pared by 0 bases and J by 3 bases, with 20 bases of the junction left unmatched. The DNA of the CDR3 is TGTGCTCTTGGGGAACTAGTGCCGGGTCCGCCTTACTGGGGGATACTCCCCGATAAACTCATCTTT. Protein product: CALGELVPGPPYWGILPDKLIF.

The V gene is TRDV1, the J gene TRDJ1, with 9 bases that match TRDD3. The CDR3 has 20 residues. J gave up 0 bases and V 2 bases, and 16 bases lay outside the gene matches. Germline V gene lookup returns CDR1 TSWWSYY and CDR2 QGS. Here the CDR3 reads CALGECSRRTGGPNTDKLIF. The CDR3 coding sequence is TGTGCTCTTGGGGAATGTTCTCGGAGGACTGGGGGACCCAACACCGATAAACTCATCTTT.

This clone was observed a handful of times. V usage is TRDV1 and J usage is TRDJ1; D remains ambiguous. Trimming left V 3 bases short and J 0 bases short, with 5 bases between. CDR1 and CDR2 from the germline V gene are TSWWSYY and QGS. CDR3 size: 13 residues. CDR3 protein: CALGDPYTDKLIF. The CDR3 coding sequence is TGTGCTCTTGGGGACCCGTACACCGATAAACTCATCTTT.

The chain couples TRDV1 to TRDJ1; 8 bases agree with TRDD2. Germline CDR1 and CDR2: TSWWSYY and QGS. This CDR3 has 20 residues. The V segment lost 1 base and the J segment 0 bases; nucleotides outside the gene matches: 16. The DNA for the CDR3 is TGTGCTCTTGGGGAACCGGTCTTGGCCTTCCTAAAGACGTACACCGATAAACTCATCTTT. Its protein is CALGEPVLAFLKTYTDKLIF.

This clone was found a few times. This chain links TRDV1 with TRDJ1, with unresolved D. There are 15 residues in the CDR3. Germline lookup yields CDR1 TSWWSYY and CDR2 QGS. V lost 3 bases and J 3 bases, leaving 14 bases between the germline ends. CDR3 sequence reads: CALGEPEGPADKLIF. Written as DNA, the CDR3 is TGTGCTCTTGGGGAGCCGGAGGGGCCGGCCGATAAACTCATCTTT.

This clone was found a few times. At one end, the junction sequence differs from germline, possibly due to a read error. This chain connects TRDV1 to TRDJ1; TRDD3 agrees at 12 bases. This CDR3 is built from 26 residues. Germline V gene sequence: CDR1 TSWWSYY, CDR2 QGS. The CDR3 here is CAPGESESYEPSTGGYNGLYTDKLIF. The CDR3 region has the DNA TGTGCTCCTGGGGAATCAGAATCCTACGAACCCTCTACTGGGGGATACAACGGGCTGTACACCGATAAACTCATCTTT.

This clone showed up just a few times. The V call is TRDV1, the J call TRDJ1, with TRDD3 matching 8 bases. Trimming cost V 2 bases and J 2 bases; bases outside gene matches: 10. Looked up from germline, CDR1 is TSWWSYY and CDR2 is QGS. The CDR3 is 17 residues long. In DNA, the CDR3 is TGTGCTCTTGGGGAAACTGGCTCTGGGGATACAACCGATAAACTCATCTTT. Translation: CALGETGSGDTTDKLIF.

As to this clone: The sample contains more than one DNA sequence encoding this CDR3. This chain connects TRDV1 to TRDJ1, with D possibly TRDD3 on 6 matching bases. The CDR3 consists of 17 residues. V was cut by 6 bases and J by 5 bases, with 25 bases left in between. Per germline, CDR1 TSWWSYY and CDR2 QGS. In nucleotides, the CDR3 is TGTGCTCTTGGAGGGGGACTTCTTAAGGGTCTGGAAGATAAACTCATCTTT. Translated, it gives CALGGGLLKGLEDKLIF.